The TCR beta chain under discussion was sequenced for a study of blood T cells in healthy people across ages. Whole-study context: Capturing about one barcoded beta molecule per two T cells was achieved by template switching.

A second PCR, run for roughly 7 to 12 cycles, used a sample-barcoded 5' primer plus a J-beta primer mix. TCRdb re-called the 5' RACE reads with MiXCR, one entry per CDR3 protein. The data contain hundreds of thousands of distinct CDR3 sequences, approximately 21% of them singletons. This clonotype was seen a handful of times. Each donor's blood draw was 7.5 to 10 milliliters of peripheral blood. Total RNA amounts of at least 5 micrograms were extracted per sample. The ends were cut back, 8 bases at V and 4 bases at J, with 10 bases in the middle. This CDR3 is built from 12 residues. Germline V gene data show CDR1 as ENHRY and CDR2 as SYGVKD.

This chain connects TRBV10-3 to TRBJ2-3; possibly TRBD2 for D (5 bases). The TCR originated in a man aged 65 to 85 in good health. Sequencing input: blood. The CDR3 bases are TGTGCCATCTCCGAGAGGGCAGATACGCAGTATTTT. Its translation: CAISERADTQYF.